The entry below gives a single T cell receptor beta chain sequence along with its context. As processed by the authors: Amplification from reference gene primers served as the basis for estimated nucleated cell counts. The protocol was immunoSEQ multiplex PCR, while the TCRdb copy is restricted to in-frame clones and leaves out a portion. V and J calls and clone size come straight from that table; D and trimming were deduced from the DNA. The sample lists 150,000 to 200,000 clones, around 84% occurring once. Ages ranged from about 18 to 100 years, with residence in approximately 23 US areas. For recovered donors of Cohort 3, there were two negative PCRs, clearance, or symptom resolution. The data stem from a study of blood T cell repertoires in COVID-19. On the study more broadly: In each case, the material was cDNA or gDNA derived from T cells, B-cell-depleted T cells, or PBMCs.

The CDR3 is 16 amino acids. V lost 4 bases and J 6 bases, leaving 23 bases between the germline ends. Germline CDR1 and CDR2: SGDLS and YYNGEE. Specimen: PBMCs or T cells enriched from blood (not recorded which). The sequence was obtained from a man aged 40-49 years who had recovered from COVID-19. The chain employs TRBV9 and TRBJ2-7, with TRBD2 as a possible D gene (7 bases). The CDR3 DNA follows: TGTGCCAGCAGCCCCCCTGGCGGGGGCCATCTGGGCGAGCAGTACTTC. Its protein product is CASSPPGGGHLGEQYF.